A single TCR beta chain is shown here with its context. Its recognized antigen is unknown. Base qualities are missing; no much larger clone stands one base away. This sample is drawn from a study of CD8 T cells in Susac syndrome (dated by TCRdb to the late 2010s). General notes on the study: Repertoire sequencing was used to test whether CD8+ T cell activation and differentiation in Susac syndrome was antigen driven. Here is what the overall study found, with its caveats: The number of individuals in the TCR sequencing and HLA analysis was acknowledged as relatively small.

RNA was extracted using the RNeasy kit, and roughly 0.5 to 1 microgram was reverse transcribed with random hexamers. TCR beta CDR3 regions were amplified with the immunoSEQ multiplex PCR assay covering 54 Vbeta and 13 Jbeta segments. PCR amplification bias was corrected using a synthetic template baseline for primer optimization and computational correction. Per the source publication's procedure: Reads were annotated to V, D and J genes per IMGT and analyzed with immunoSEQ Analyzer, keeping only productive sequences. To calculate clonality, Shannon entropy was normalized by log2 of the number of productive unique sequences and then subtracted from one. For each patient and control, public and private clones were evaluated within the 100 most prevalent clones. Susac-specific clones were defined as absent from healthy and MS cohorts, over a thousand published viral clones and other ImmuneACCESS disease sequences. TCRdb handled the public reads itself, with Q25 trimming in fastp and clone calling in MiXCR, and kept productive beta chains. Each entry merges the rows of one CDR3 protein and shows their most common DNA and genes. These V and J calls derive from TCRdb rather than the authors' analysis. The sample table shows some 200,000 distinct CDR3 sequences, and 95% are seen once. The ten top clones hold roughly 0.1% of the sample.

V ends up 5 bases short and J 5 bases short, with an unmatched junction base count of 1. Reading the germline V gene gives CDR1 SQVTM and CDR2 ANQGSEA. The CDR3 holds 13 amino acids from the cysteine to the phenylalanine. This entry keeps only the CDR3 DNA: 39 bases, framed from base 1. Peripheral blood CD8+ and CD4+ T cells from healthy donors, Susac syndrome patients and multiple sclerosis patients were profiled by high-throughput TCR beta sequencing. Treatment-naive patients with stable or active relapsing-remitting disease fulfilling revised McDonald criteria were used as multiple sclerosis controls. Bulk CD8+ and CD4+ T cells were purified by magnetic negative isolation, whereas CD8+ TEMRA cells were enriched by FACS. Blood was drawn into EDTA tubes, processed within 24 hours, and PBMCs were isolated by density gradient centrifugation. PBMCs destined for TCR sequencing were cryopreserved in liquid nitrogen and later thawed in a 37 °C water bath. A purity of at least 90% was achieved for sorted or isolated CD4+, CD8+ and CD8+ TEMRA cells.

This chain joins TRBV29-1 to TRBJ2-2, and 11 junction bases match TRBD2. Sample: CD4+ T cells from PBMCs. The sequence was collected from a human donor with multiple sclerosis. The CDR3 reads as follows: CSVRTSGTGELFF. The DNA sequence follows: TGCAGCGTTAGGACTAGCGGGACCGGGGAGCTGTTTTTT.